Presented here are 15 T cell receptor beta chains from one specimen sequenced in a study of long-term antiretroviral therapy in people with HIV. The assay used was immunoSEQ (version v3.0), run at survey level. Here immunoSEQ multiplex PCR was the method, and the copy in TCRdb shows in-frame clones only, minus some. The sample lists about 28,000 clones; 75% to 85% were seen once. This sample comprised unsorted PBMCs, obtained 0.3 years after starting antiretroviral therapy. These receptors were taken from a middle-aged man with HIV.

The chain is built from TRBV9 and TRBJ2-3; TRBD2 agrees at 9 bases. The CDR3 sequence is 14 residues long. The germline gives CDR1 SGDLS, CDR2 YYNGEE. V was pared by 3 bases and J by 7 bases, with 6 bases of the junction left unmatched. CDR3 coding DNA: TGTGCCAGCAGCGATGCGGGAGGGCCTTATACGCAGTATTTT. It is translated as CASSDAGGPYTQYF.

The gene calls are TRBV18 and TRBJ2-7; TRBD1 matches at 7 bases. Trimming removed 3 bases from V and 5 bases from J; junction bases left unmatched: 4. This CDR3 has 13 amino acids. Germline CDR1 reads KGHSH; CDR2 reads LQKENI. The CDR3 sequence is CASSPGQKDEQYF. DNA for the CDR3: TGTGCCAGCTCACCGGGACAGAAAGACGAGCAGTACTTC.

This chain uses TRBV27 with TRBJ2-3; D is possibly TRBD2 (6 bases). V was clipped by 3 bases and J by 5 bases, with 18 bases between them. This CDR3 comprises 16 residues. Germline loops: CDR1 MNHEY, CDR2 SMNVEV (reference sequence). This chain's CDR3 is CASSFRGGGVGDTQYF. CDR3 nucleotides: TGTGCCAGCAGTTTTAGGGGTGGCGGGGTCGGAGATACGCAGTATTTT.

The rearrangement joins TRBV19 to TRBJ2-2; no reliable D call. In germline, CDR1 is LNHDA, CDR2 SQIVND (reference sequence). Deletions cut 4 bases from V and 2 bases from J, with 5 bases between. This CDR3 is built from 13 residues. The CDR3 DNA reads TGTGCCAGTAGTAACCCCAACACCGGGGAGCTGTTTTTT. This gives the protein CASSNPNTGELFF.

In nucleotides, the CDR3 is TGTGCCAGCAGGAAAACAGGGGGCACTGAAGCTTTCTTT. Amino acid sequence: CASRKTGGTEAFF. The chain recombines TRBV6-4 with TRBJ1-1; TRBD1 aligns across 8 bases. Germline V gives CDR1 MRHNA, CDR2 SNTAGT. The CDR3 consists of 13 residues. The trim removed 6 bases at V and 4 bases at J, leaving 4 bases unmatched.

This chain connects TRBV9 to TRBJ1-6; tentative D call: TRBD1 (5 bases). CDR1 is SGDLS and CDR2 is YYNGEE in the germline V gene. V was pared by 2 bases and J by 7 bases, with 16 bases between. This CDR3 has 16 residues. The CDR3 protein is CASSVRGDFGNSPLHF. The CDR3 DNA reads as TGTGCCAGCAGCGTCAGAGGGGACTTTGGGAATTCACCCCTCCACTTT.

In its sample, this clone was seen a few times. The rearrangement links TRBV19 to TRBJ1-5, with D unresolved. Germline loops: CDR1 LNHDA, CDR2 SQIVND (reference sequence). V was pared by 8 bases and J by 7 bases, with 15 bases between. CDR3 length: 13 amino acids. This CDR3 reads CASRWGIGQPQHF. The DNA for the CDR3 is TGTGCCAGTCGGTGGGGAATAGGCCAGCCCCAGCATTTT.

The chain uses TRBV19 and TRBJ2-3; no firm D call. V was pared by 2 bases and J by 1 base, with 7 bases between. This CDR3 contains 14 residues. Germline CDR1 and CDR2: LNHDA and SQIVND (reference sequence). CDR3 sequence reads: CASSIWGGTDTQYF. CDR3 nucleotide sequence: TGTGCCAGTAGTATATGGGGTGGCACAGATACGCAGTATTTT.

The chain couples TRBV19 to TRBJ2-5; possible D gene TRBD1, 7 bases. This CDR3 has 14 residues. The germline gives CDR1 LNHDA, CDR2 SQIVND (reference sequence). V lost 5 bases and J lost 5, with 15 bases in between. CDR3 residues: CASSPRGRGETQYF. The CDR3 region has the DNA TGTGCCAGTAGTCCGAGGGGGCGGGGCGAGACCCAGTACTTC.

This sequence joins TRBV30 and TRBJ2-1; D remains unclear. The CDR3 sequence is 12 residues long. V lost 2 bases and J 7 bases, leaving 9 bases between the germline ends. From germline, CDR1 is GTSNPN and CDR2 SVGIG (reference sequence). CDR3 nucleotides: TGTGCCTGGAGTTCAATACCGAATGAGCAGTTCTTC. It codes for CAWSSIPNEQFF.

J is TRBJ1-4 and V is TRBV15, with D possibly being TRBD1 (6 bases). Germline CDR1 LNHNV, CDR2 YYDKDF (reference sequence). With 0 bases removed from V and 7 bases from J, the gap between germline ends came to 21 bases. CDR3 length: 18 residues. CDR3 residues: CATSRDRFGTTLSEKLFF. In DNA, the CDR3 is TGTGCCACCAGCAGAGATAGATTTGGGACAACCCTCTCTGAAAAACTGTTTTTT.

Here the CDR3 reads CAISEAVGNEQYF. CDR3 sequence (DNA): TGTGCCATCAGTGAAGCGGTCGGAAACGAGCAGTACTTC. The rearrangement uses TRBV10-3 and TRBJ2-7, with D perhaps matching TRBD2 (5 bases). The CDR3 totals 13 residues. Germline V CDR1 and CDR2: ENHRY, SYGVKD. Trimming removed 3 bases at V and 5 bases at J, with 11 bases between.

The V and J genes are TRBV13 and TRBJ2-1, with D possibly TRBD1 on 5 matching bases. V was cut by 0 bases and J by 5 bases, with 8 bases left in between. Germline V CDR1 and CDR2: PRHDT, FYEKMQ (reference sequence). The CDR3 has 14 residues. CDR3 nucleotide sequence: TGTGCCAGCAGCTTAGGAGGGGTTAACAATGAGCAGTTCTTC. The encoded protein is CASSLGGVNNEQFF.

This chain joins TRBV29-1 and TRBJ1-1; D is uncertain. Trimming cost V 3 bases and J 0 bases, with 14 bases left between them. The length of the CDR3 is 15 residues. Germline values: CDR1 SQVTM, CDR2 ANQGSEA. The CDR3 bases are TGCAGCGTTGAGTCCGGACGGACTTTGAACACTGAAGCTTTCTTT. Encoded protein: CSVESGRTLNTEAFF.

The V gene is TRBV14, the J gene TRBJ1-5, with a possible D match to TRBD1 (5 bases). Per the germline V gene, CDR1 is SGHDN and CDR2 is FVKESK. This CDR3 comprises 15 residues. The V gene lost 11 bases and the J gene lost 2 bases, with 19 bases spanning the gap. CDR3 DNA: TGTGCCCCGGGACGGGTGGAATACGGCAATCAGCCCCAGCATTTT. Protein product: CAPGRVEYGNQPQHF.